The entry below gives a single T cell receptor (beta chain) sequence along with its context. Its antigen is undetermined. V lost 8 bases and J 2 bases, leaving 10 bases between the germline ends. This CDR3 is built from 13 residues. Looked up from germline, CDR1 is MNHEY and CDR2 is SMNVEV (reference sequence). Subjects with ophthalmopathy showed a Clinical Activity Score no lower than 3, a NOSPECS grade no lower than 4, and a duration shorter than 3 months. 10 ml fresh peripheral blood yielded the PBMCs. The sample belongs to a study of T cells in Graves' hyperthyroidism and ophthalmopathy. Template material for amplifying TCR beta CDR3 regions consisted of RNA transcripts. During a first-round RT-PCR of the TCR CDR3, the HTBI primer set was used. TCRdb re-called the multiplex PCR reads through MiXCR, storing one row per CDR3 protein. The repertoire holds approximately 600,000 distinct CDR3 sequences, with 20% to 25% as singletons.

General study points: Blood also carried most thyroid clonotypes expanded above 0.001. Ophthalmopathy was identified by the model a median around 5.9 months ahead of onset.

The sequence derives from a man aged 30 to 45 with Graves' ophthalmopathy. The specimen sequenced was blood. V usage is TRBV27 and J usage is TRBJ1-5; D gene ambiguous. The CDR3 region is CASGGRGNQPQHF. The CDR3 region has the DNA TGTGCCAGCGGCGGACGGGGCAATCAGCCCCAGCATTTT.